The 17 T cell receptor beta chains reported below all come from one sample, sequenced in a study of Ad26.COV2.S vaccination and SARS-CoV-2 variants. Treatment meaning: about 20 received Ad26.COV2.S at low or high dose, single or two shots; five or six received placebo; per-sample allocation not given. The samples were gathered on day 63 after the first injection of vaccine or placebo. Assay used: immunoSEQ multiplex PCR; TCRdb lists only in-frame clones, some missing. The sample carries 200,000 to 250,000 clones, approximately 87% recorded once. Sequencing used peripheral blood, obtained in a trial of Ad26.COV2.S vaccine versus placebo. The receptors stem from a person aged 18 to 65 who received the Ad26.COV2.S COVID-19 vaccine or a placebo.

The chain couples TRBV9 to TRBJ2-7; 8 bases align to TRBD1. The CDR3 extends over 15 amino acids. CDR1 is SGDLS, CDR2 YYNGEE, per germline. Trimming took 1 base from V and 0 from J; bases not matched to a gene: 3. The CDR3 protein is CASSVTGGSSYEQYF. In nucleotides, the CDR3 is TGTGCCAGCAGCGTAACAGGGGGGAGCTCCTACGAGCAGTACTTC.

This chain links TRBV6-2 or TRBV6-3 with TRBJ2-3, with TRBD1 as a possible D gene (6 bases). Germline values: CDR1 MNHEY, CDR2 SVGEGT. Trimming shortened V by 6 bases and J by 5 bases, and 15 bases separated the two germline ends. CDR3 length: 14 residues. The CDR3 bases are TGTGCCAGCAGCTCCAAGGGCAGGGGAGATACGCAGTATTTT. Protein: CASSSKGRGDTQYF.

This CDR3 is CAWSEVMTGELFF. The CDR3 region has the DNA TGTGCCTGGAGTGAGGTGATGACCGGGGAGCTGTTTTTT. This sequence joins TRBV30 and TRBJ2-2, with D unresolved. CDR1 and CDR2 (germline): GTSNPN, SVGIG (reference sequence). V was clipped by 1 base and J by 5 bases, with 8 bases between them. There are 13 residues in the CDR3.

The chain combines TRBV5-6 with TRBJ2-7; 7 nucleotides agree with TRBD2. The ends lost 3 bases at V and 1 base at J; junction bases unmatched: 10. Germline V CDR1 and CDR2: SGHDT, YYEEEE. This CDR3 region has 16 residues. The CDR3 sequence is CASSSRAGAESYEQYF. The CDR3 region has the DNA TGTGCCAGCAGCTCCAGGGCGGGAGCCGAATCCTACGAGCAGTACTTC.

The chain is built from TRBV28 and TRBJ1-1, with D tentatively TRBD1 (5 bases). Germline-derived CDR1 and CDR2 are MDHEN and SYDVKM. Between the trimmed V and J ends, which lost 2 bases and 4 bases, there was a span of 14 bases. This CDR3 is built from 15 residues. CDR3 coding DNA: TGTGCCAGCAGTTTAGGGACTCTCAGGTTCACTGAAGCTTTCTTT. It encodes CASSLGTLRFTEAFF.

This clone was seen only once. The rearrangement joins TRBV6-2 or TRBV6-3 to TRBJ2-5; no reliable D call. Germline CDR1 and CDR2: MNHEY and SVGEGT. V lost 2 bases, J lost 2 bases, and 6 bases lay in between. The CDR3 extends over 13 amino acids. The CDR3 region is CASSYGRQETQYF. Here the CDR3 DNA reads TGTGCCAGCAGTTACGGCAGGCAAGAGACCCAGTACTTC.

The CDR3 loop reads CASSPGDSPEGLFF. The DNA for the CDR3 is TGTGCCAGCTCACCGGGTGACAGTCCAGAAGGACTGTTTTTT. V is TRBV18 and J is TRBJ1-4; TRBD1 is a possible D gene (5 bases). Germline loops: CDR1 KGHSH, CDR2 LQKENI. The CDR3 totals 14 residues. The V and J ends lost 3 bases and 13 bases respectively, with 18 bases between them.

This sequence joins TRBV7-2 and TRBJ2-3; 7 nucleotides line up with TRBD2. Germline CDR1 reads SGHTA; CDR2 reads FQGNSA. The length of the CDR3 is 14 residues. Trimming at V came to 1 base and at J to 3 bases, leaving 1 base not matched to a gene. CDR3 amino acids: CASSLGEGTDTQYF. The CDR3 nucleotides are TGTGCCAGCAGCTTAGGGGAGGGAACAGATACGCAGTATTTT.

V gene TRBV7-3 combines with J gene TRBJ2-3; 7 bases agree with TRBD2. The trim removed 1 base at V and 2 bases at J, leaving 0 bases unmatched. This CDR3 has 14 residues. Germline assignment: CDR1 SGHTA and CDR2 FQGTGA. DNA of the CDR3: TGTGCCAGCAGCTTAAGACTAGCCACAGATACGCAGTATTTT. Residues: CASSLRLATDTQYF.

This sequence joins TRBV18 and TRBJ2-2; TRBD1 matches 12 bases. CDR1 KGHSH and CDR2 LQKENI come from the germline V gene. The CDR3 runs to 15 residues. V lost 3 bases and J lost 7; bases outside the gene matches: 3. The CDR3 loop reads CASSPGQGADGELFF. In DNA form, the CDR3 reads TGTGCCAGCTCACCGGGACAGGGGGCTGACGGGGAGCTGTTTTTT.

This sequence joins TRBV2 and TRBJ2-5; 9 nucleotides agree with TRBD2. The germline V gene encodes CDR1 SNHLY and CDR2 FYNNEI. The V gene end was trimmed by 6 bases and the J gene end by 4 bases; junction bases not matched to a gene: 6. This CDR3 is built from 14 residues. This CDR3 is CASRPGTSRETQYF. DNA of the CDR3: TGTGCCAGCAGGCCCGGGACTAGCAGAGAGACCCAGTACTTC. The complete variable domain, with remaining parts taken from reference TRBV2 and TRBJ2-5, reads EPEVTQTPSHQVTQMGQEVILRCVPISNHLYFYWYRQILGQKVEFLVSFYNNEISEKSEIFDDQFSVERPDGSNFTLKIRSTKLEDSAMYFCASRPGTSRETQYFGPGTRLLVL.

The chain recombines TRBV12-3 or TRBV12-4 with TRBJ2-7; tentatively, D is TRBD1 or TRBD2 (6 bases each). The CDR3 consists of 13 residues. V lost 9 bases to trimming and J lost 2 bases, with 14 bases between them. CDR3 nucleotide sequence: TGTGCCAGTGGAACGGGGGCTCCCTACGAGCAGTACTTC. Translated, it gives CASGTGAPYEQYF.

This chain connects TRBV18 to TRBJ1-4, with 8 bases identical to TRBD1. Trimming removed 3 bases from V and 8 bases from J; junction bases left unmatched: 5. The length of the CDR3 is 14 residues. CDR1 and CDR2 (germline): KGHSH, LQKENI. The CDR3 DNA follows: TGTGCCAGCTCACCTCGACAGGGGAGCGAAAAACTGTTTTTT. This gives the protein CASSPRQGSEKLFF.

V gene TRBV11-3 combines with J gene TRBJ1-1, with 10 bases that match TRBD1. Germline V gives CDR1 SGHNT, CDR2 YENEEA. This CDR3 is built from 15 residues. J was trimmed by 5 bases and V by 5 bases; bases with no gene match: 8. CDR3 sequence (DNA): TGTGCCAGCAGCGAGGAGGGACAGGGGAGGACTGAAGCTTTCTTT. It encodes CASSEEGQGRTEAFF.

The chain carries TRBV7-9 and TRBJ1-5, with D possibly TRBD1 on 5 matching bases. With 5 bases removed from V and 5 bases from J, the gap between germline ends came to 10 bases. Per germline, CDR1 SEHNR and CDR2 FQNEAQ (reference sequence). The CDR3 totals 13 residues. This CDR3 is CASSPVGDQPQHF. The DNA for the CDR3 is TGTGCCAGCAGCCCCGTAGGGGATCAGCCCCAGCATTTT.

The V gene is TRBV19, the J gene TRBJ1-5, with D possibly being TRBD1 (5 bases). V lost 5 bases to trimming and J lost 4 bases, with 9 bases between them. The CDR3 is 13 residues long. Germline loops: CDR1 LNHDA, CDR2 SQIVND (reference sequence). CDR3 nucleotides: TGTGCCAGTAGTGTTGGGGGTAATCAGCCCCAGCATTTT. It translates to CASSVGGNQPQHF.

This rearrangement joins TRBV6-2 or TRBV6-3 to TRBJ2-1, with D uncertain. Looked up from germline, CDR1 is MNHEY and CDR2 is SVGEGT. Trimming left V 5 bases short and J 4 bases short, with 6 bases between. There are 12 residues in the CDR3. The CDR3 region has the DNA TGTGCCAGCAGTCTCGTTTACAATGAGCAGTTCTTC. Encoded protein: CASSLVYNEQFF.